This T cell receptor beta chain was sequenced in a study of blood T cells in healthy people across ages. Whole-study context: Template switching caught about one barcoded beta molecule for each two T cells.

Germline assignment: CDR1 MDHEN and CDR2 SYDVKM. The CDR3 is 15 amino acids. Losses at the gene ends were 6 bases for V and 5 bases for J; bases not matched to a gene: 9. Next came a second PCR, run for about 7 to 12 cycles, which used a sample-barcoded 5' primer along with a J-beta primer mix. A template-switch adaptor that had 12 random nucleotides put a tag on each cDNA molecule. Sequencing recovered at least 3 million CDR3-containing paired-end reads from each sample. Using its own MiXCR run on the 5' RACE reads, TCRdb lists one record per CDR3 protein. The repertoire holds about 400,000 distinct CDR3 sequences, with about half as singletons. Whole-study results and caveats: The study could not conclusively compare naive and antigen-experienced cells, given its unsorted PBMCs.

As for this clonotype: The antigen is unknown.

This rearrangement joins TRBV28 to TRBJ2-3, with 9 nucleotides matching TRBD1. The sequenced sample was blood. This receptor was taken from a man between 60 and 75 years old in good health. The CDR3 loop is CASSRDREGGDTQYF. CDR3 coding DNA: TGTGCCAGCAGCCGGGACAGGGAGGGTGGAGATACGCAGTATTTT.